This T cell receptor (beta chain) was identified during a study of spatial heterogeneity in lung cancer. Study-level information: Detected beta-chain sequences consistently exceeded alpha-chain sequences.

There are many counts of this clonotype. What it binds is not known. V lost 1 base and J lost 0, with 6 bases in between. The CDR3 is made up of 14 amino acids. Overall study findings and caveats: Ubiquitous expanded tumor TCRs were observed in blood more at resection than follow-up.

Time point here: sample taken at primary tumor resection. No cell sorting; template was whole RNA from tumor, lung tissue or PBMC. Using its own MiXCR run on the 5' RACE reads, TCRdb lists one record per CDR3 protein. The sample includes over 10,000 distinct CDR3 sequences, around 15% of them seen just once. The chain employs TRBV12-3 or TRBV12-4 and TRBJ2-5; D unclear. The sequence was obtained from a male donor with early-stage non-small cell lung cancer. Sample: PBMCs, taken at surgery. The CDR3 region is CASSLEENQETQYF. CDR3 nucleotides: TGTGCCAGCAGTTTAGAGGAAAACCAAGAGACCCAGTACTTC.